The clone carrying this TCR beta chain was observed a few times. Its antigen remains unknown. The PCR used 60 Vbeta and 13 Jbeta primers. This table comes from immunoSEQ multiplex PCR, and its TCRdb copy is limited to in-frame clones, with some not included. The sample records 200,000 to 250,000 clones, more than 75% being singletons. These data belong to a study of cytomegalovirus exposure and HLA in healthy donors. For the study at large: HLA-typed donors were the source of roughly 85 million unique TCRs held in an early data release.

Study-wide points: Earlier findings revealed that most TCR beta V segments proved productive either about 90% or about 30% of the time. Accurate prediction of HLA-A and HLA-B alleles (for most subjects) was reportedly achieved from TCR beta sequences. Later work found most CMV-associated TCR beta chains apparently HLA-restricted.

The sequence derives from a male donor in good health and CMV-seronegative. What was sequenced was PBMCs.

CDR3 nucleotide sequence: TGTGCCAGCAGCTTAGCCGTTGCGGGAGCCTCCTACGAGCAGTACTTC. Its translation: CASSLAVAGASYEQYF. The rearrangement joins TRBV7-6 to TRBJ2-7, with 7 bases lining up with TRBD2. Trimming removed 0 bases from V and 0 bases from J; junction bases left unmatched: 5. Germline CDR1 SGHVS, CDR2 FNYEAQ. This CDR3 contains 16 residues.